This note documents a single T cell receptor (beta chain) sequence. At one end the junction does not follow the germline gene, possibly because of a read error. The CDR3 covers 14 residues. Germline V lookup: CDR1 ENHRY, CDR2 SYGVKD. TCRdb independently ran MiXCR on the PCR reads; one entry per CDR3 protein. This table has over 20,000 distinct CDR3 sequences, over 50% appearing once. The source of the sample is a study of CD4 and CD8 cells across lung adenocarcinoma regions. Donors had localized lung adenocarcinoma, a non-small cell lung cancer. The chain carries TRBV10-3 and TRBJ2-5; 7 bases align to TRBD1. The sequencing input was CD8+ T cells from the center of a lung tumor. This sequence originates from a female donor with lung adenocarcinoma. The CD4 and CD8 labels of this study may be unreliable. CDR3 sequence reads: CATKVPGQQKTQYF. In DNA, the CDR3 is TGTGCCACCAAGGTCCCGGGACAGCAAAAGACTCAGTACTTC.